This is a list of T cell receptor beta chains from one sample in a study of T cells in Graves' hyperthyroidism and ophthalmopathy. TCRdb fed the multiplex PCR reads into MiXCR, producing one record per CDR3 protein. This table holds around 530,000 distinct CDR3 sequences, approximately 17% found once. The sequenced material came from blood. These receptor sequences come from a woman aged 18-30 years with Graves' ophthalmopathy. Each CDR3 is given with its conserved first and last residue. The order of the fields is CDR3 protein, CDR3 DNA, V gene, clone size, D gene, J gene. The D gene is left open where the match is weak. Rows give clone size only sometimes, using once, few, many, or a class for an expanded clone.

cdr3_aa: CASSEGTQETQYF; cdr3_nt: TGTGCCAGCAGCGAGGGGACCCAAGAGACCCAGTACTTC; v_call: TRBV9; clone_size: -; d_call: -; j_call: TRBJ2-5
cdr3_aa: CASSPQGASLYGYTF; cdr3_nt: TGTGCCAGCAGCCCACAGGGGGCCTCCCTCTATGGCTACACCTTC; v_call: TRBV7-3; clone_size: -; d_call: TRBD1; j_call: TRBJ1-2
cdr3_aa: CASSLGVNSNQPQHF; cdr3_nt: TGTGCCAGCAGCTTGGGGGTCAATAGCAATCAGCCCCAGCATTTT; v_call: TRBV5-6; clone_size: -; d_call: -; j_call: TRBJ1-5
cdr3_aa: CASSIETGPHEQYF; cdr3_nt: TGTGCCAGTAGTATAGAGACGGGCCCCCACGAGCAGTACTTC; v_call: TRBV19; clone_size: few; d_call: -; j_call: TRBJ2-7
cdr3_aa: CASSLQGGSSSNYGYTF; cdr3_nt: TGTGCCAGCAGCTTACAGGGAGGGTCTTCCTCTAACTATGGCTACACCTTC; v_call: TRBV7-9; clone_size: many; d_call: -; j_call: TRBJ1-2
cdr3_aa: CASSGDRELSFGNTIYF; cdr3_nt: TGTGCCAGCAGCGGAGACAGGGAATTGTCTTTTGGAAACACCATATATTTT; v_call: TRBV9; clone_size: -; d_call: TRBD1; j_call: TRBJ1-3
cdr3_aa: CASSLAPDRDSSTEAFF; cdr3_nt: TGTGCCAGCAGCTTGGCCCCGGACAGGGATTCGTCCACTGAAGCTTTCTTT; v_call: TRBV28; clone_size: many; d_call: TRBD1; j_call: TRBJ1-1
cdr3_aa: CASSFSSSPVETQYF; cdr3_nt: TGTGCCAGCAGTTTTTCTTCCTCCCCTGTGGAGACCCAGTACTTC; v_call: TRBV12-3/TRBV12-4; clone_size: many; d_call: -; j_call: TRBJ2-5
cdr3_aa: CASSLELNNEQFF; cdr3_nt: TGCGCCAGCAGCTTGGAACTAAACAATGAGCAGTTCTTC; v_call: TRBV5-1; clone_size: -; d_call: -; j_call: TRBJ2-1
cdr3_aa: CASSSGEGLVGGELFF; cdr3_nt: TGTGCCAGCAGCTCGGGGGAGGGTCTAGTCGGCGGGGAGCTGTTTTTT; v_call: TRBV28; clone_size: few; d_call: TRBD2; j_call: TRBJ2-2
cdr3_aa: CASRGEQGAVNTEAFF; cdr3_nt: TGTGCCAGCAGGGGAGAACAGGGGGCGGTGAACACTGAAGCTTTCTTT; v_call: TRBV2; clone_size: many; d_call: TRBD1; j_call: TRBJ1-1
cdr3_aa: CASRRDYDQETQYF; cdr3_nt: TGTGCCAGCAGACGGGACTACGATCAAGAGACCCAGTACTTC; v_call: TRBV6-1; clone_size: many; d_call: TRBD2; j_call: TRBJ2-5
cdr3_aa: CASSGQLAGGTDTQYF; cdr3_nt: TGTGCCAGCAGCGGTCAACTAGCGGGAGGGACAGATACGCAGTATTTT; v_call: TRBV11-2; clone_size: -; d_call: TRBD2; j_call: TRBJ2-3
cdr3_aa: CASSPEAGSYNEQFF; cdr3_nt: TGTGCCAGCTCACCGGAAGCGGGGTCCTACAATGAGCAGTTCTTC; v_call: TRBV18; clone_size: many; d_call: TRBD2; j_call: TRBJ2-1
cdr3_aa: CASSQDTGVDEKLFF; cdr3_nt: TGCGCCAGCAGCCAAGATACGGGAGTGGATGAAAAACTGTTTTTT; v_call: TRBV4-3; clone_size: -; d_call: -; j_call: TRBJ1-4
cdr3_aa: CASSTLAGGPSYNEQFF; cdr3_nt: TGTGCCAGCAGCACCCTAGCGGGGGGCCCATCGTACAATGAGCAGTTCTTC; v_call: TRBV5-4; clone_size: -; d_call: TRBD2; j_call: TRBJ2-1
cdr3_aa: CASSLESSGDTQYF; cdr3_nt: TGTGCCAGCAGCTTGGAGTCTAGCGGAGATACGCAGTATTTT; v_call: TRBV7-6; clone_size: many; d_call: TRBD2; j_call: TRBJ2-3
cdr3_aa: CASSRSPEGAYEQYF; cdr3_nt: TGTGCCAGCAGTCGAAGCCCCGAGGGAGCCTACGAGCAGTACTTC; v_call: TRBV9; clone_size: few; d_call: -; j_call: TRBJ2-7
cdr3_aa: CASSLRLAGDTDTQYF; cdr3_nt: TGTGCCAGCAGCTTAAGGCTAGCGGGGGACACAGATACGCAGTATTTT; v_call: TRBV11-3; clone_size: many; d_call: TRBD2; j_call: TRBJ2-3
cdr3_aa: CASSYEGGRGGYTF; cdr3_nt: TGTGCCAGCAGTTATGAGGGGGGGAGAGGTGGCTACACCTTC; v_call: TRBV6-1; clone_size: many; d_call: -; j_call: TRBJ1-2
cdr3_aa: CASSLGVGNTGELFF; cdr3_nt: TGTGCCAGCAGCTTAGGAGTGGGGAACACCGGGGAGCTGTTTTTT; v_call: TRBV7-9; clone_size: many; d_call: -; j_call: TRBJ2-2
cdr3_aa: CATSRVGVGEETQYF; cdr3_nt: TGTGCCACCAGCAGAGTAGGGGTCGGGGAAGAGACCCAGTACTTC; v_call: TRBV15; clone_size: -; d_call: -; j_call: TRBJ2-5
cdr3_aa: CATSDPRARGDIYGYTF; cdr3_nt: TGTGCCACCAGTGATCCCAGAGCGAGAGGGGATATCTATGGCTACACCTTC; v_call: TRBV24-1; clone_size: few; d_call: -; j_call: TRBJ1-2
cdr3_aa: CASSIRVGLADPSSYNEQFF; cdr3_nt: TGTGCCAGTAGTATACGTGTGGGACTAGCGGACCCAAGCTCCTACAATGAGCAGTTCTTC; v_call: TRBV19; clone_size: few; d_call: TRBD2; j_call: TRBJ2-1
cdr3_aa: CAWSGERNQPQHF; cdr3_nt: TGTGCCTGGAGTGGCGAAAGAAATCAGCCCCAGCATTTT; v_call: TRBV30; clone_size: -; d_call: -; j_call: TRBJ1-5
cdr3_aa: CSVGWTGTGNEKLFF; cdr3_nt: TGCAGCGTTGGTTGGACCGGGACAGGGAATGAAAAACTGTTTTTT; v_call: TRBV29-1; clone_size: few; d_call: TRBD1; j_call: TRBJ1-4
cdr3_aa: CASSWDGSNYGYTF; cdr3_nt: TGTGCCAGCAGTTGGGACGGATCTAACTATGGCTACACCTTC; v_call: TRBV12-3/TRBV12-4; clone_size: many; d_call: -; j_call: TRBJ1-2
cdr3_aa: CASTTGTGLTYEQYF; cdr3_nt: TGTGCCAGTACCACCGGGACAGGGCTCACCTACGAGCAGTACTTC; v_call: TRBV19; clone_size: many; d_call: TRBD1; j_call: TRBJ2-7
cdr3_aa: CASSYGLGTGGVYEQYF; cdr3_nt: TGTGCCAGCAGTTACGGTTTGGGGACAGGGGGCGTCTACGAGCAGTACTTC; v_call: TRBV6-5; clone_size: -; d_call: TRBD1; j_call: TRBJ2-7
cdr3_aa: CASSLTQSSYNEQFF; cdr3_nt: TGTGCCAGCAGTTTGACACAGAGCTCCTACAATGAGCAGTTCTTC; v_call: TRBV27; clone_size: many; d_call: -; j_call: TRBJ2-1
cdr3_aa: CATSDFSAGRVGGYTF; cdr3_nt: TGTGCCACCAGTGATTTCTCTGCGGGACGAGTCGGGGGCTACACCTTC; v_call: TRBV24-1; clone_size: -; d_call: -; j_call: TRBJ1-2
cdr3_aa: CASSEDRETEAFF; cdr3_nt: TGTGCCAGCAGTGAAGATCGGGAGACTGAAGCTTTCTTT; v_call: TRBV2; clone_size: many; d_call: -; j_call: TRBJ1-1
cdr3_aa: CAWSRDQAGEQCF; cdr3_nt: TGTGCCTGGAGTAGGGACCAGGCGGGCGAGCAGTGCTTC; v_call: TRBV30; clone_size: -; d_call: -; j_call: TRBJ2-7
cdr3_aa: CASSDRGDNQPQHF; cdr3_nt: TGTGCCAGCAGCGACAGGGGTGACAATCAGCCCCAGCATTTT; v_call: TRBV12-3/TRBV12-4; clone_size: many; d_call: TRBD1; j_call: TRBJ1-5
cdr3_aa: CASSQTTGAGYTF; cdr3_nt: TGTGCCAGCAGTCAAACGACAGGGGCTGGCTACACCTTC; v_call: TRBV28; clone_size: many; d_call: TRBD1; j_call: TRBJ1-2
cdr3_aa: CSVEEFGTVYGYTF; cdr3_nt: TGCAGCGTTGAAGAATTCGGGACGGTCTATGGCTACACCTTC; v_call: TRBV29-1; clone_size: few; d_call: -; j_call: TRBJ1-2
cdr3_aa: CASSLSSGKYNEQFF; cdr3_nt: TGTGCCAGCAGCCTTTCTAGCGGGAAGTACAATGAGCAGTTCTTC; v_call: TRBV11-3; clone_size: many; d_call: TRBD2; j_call: TRBJ2-1
cdr3_aa: CASSAPGQGTYEQYF; cdr3_nt: TGCGCCAGCAGCGCCCCGGGACAGGGAACCTACGAGCAGTACTTC; v_call: TRBV5-1; clone_size: -; d_call: TRBD1; j_call: TRBJ2-7
cdr3_aa: CASSPDSSYQPQHF; cdr3_nt: TGTGCCAGTAGTCCGGACAGTTCTTATCAGCCCCAGCATTTT; v_call: TRBV19; clone_size: -; d_call: -; j_call: TRBJ1-5
cdr3_aa: CASSLSRGKGEKLFF; cdr3_nt: TGCGCCAGCAGCTTGTCGCGGGGGAAAGGAGAAAAACTGTTTTTT; v_call: TRBV5-1; clone_size: -; d_call: -; j_call: TRBJ1-4
cdr3_aa: CASSRAGYTDTQYF; cdr3_nt: TGTGCCAGCAGCCGAGCGGGGTACACAGATACGCAGTATTTT; v_call: TRBV3-1; clone_size: -; d_call: TRBD2; j_call: TRBJ2-3
cdr3_aa: CASSLVVLGETTYEQYF; cdr3_nt: TGTGCCAGCAGCTTAGTGGTTTTAGGCGAAACCACCTACGAGCAGTACTTC; v_call: TRBV7-6; clone_size: many; d_call: -; j_call: TRBJ2-7